This TCR beta chain was documented in a study of human T cells and chemical hapten exposure. The CDR3 has 12 amino acids. Trimming took 5 bases from V and 7 from J, leaving 9 bases between them. Germline V lookup: CDR1 SGHAT, CDR2 FQNNGV. Time point specified: patch test 3, about 24 weeks after DPC sensitization. Indicated treatment: therapeutic diphenylcyclopropenone sensitization with weekly scalp DPC. Each donor was an alopecia patient between 18 and 70 years of age who qualified for DPC. The library put unique molecular identifiers onto individual cDNA molecules. One entry per CDR3 protein results from TCRdb running MiXCR on the RACE reads. Among some 89,000 distinct CDR3 sequences listed, around 25% were seen once. The sample holds one count of this clonotype.

The clonotype originates from a man between 35 and 55 years old with alopecia areata. Some clones in this sample may be carry-over from other donors' samples. The sample was whole blood, taken in connection with sensitization to the hapten diphenylcyclopropenone (DPC). The chain has TRBV11-2 and TRBJ1-5; D remains unclear. The CDR3 nucleotides are TGTGCCAGCAGCATTCTTGGCCAGCCCCAGCATTTT. This translates into CASSILGQPQHF.